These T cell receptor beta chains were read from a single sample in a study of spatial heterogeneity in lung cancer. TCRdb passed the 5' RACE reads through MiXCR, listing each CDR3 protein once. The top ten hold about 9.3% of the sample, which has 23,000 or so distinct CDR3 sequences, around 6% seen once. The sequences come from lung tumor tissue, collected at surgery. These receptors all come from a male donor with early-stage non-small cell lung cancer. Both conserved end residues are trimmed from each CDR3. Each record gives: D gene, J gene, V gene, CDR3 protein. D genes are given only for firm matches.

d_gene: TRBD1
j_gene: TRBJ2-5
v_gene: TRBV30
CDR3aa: AWSVQGRHQETQY

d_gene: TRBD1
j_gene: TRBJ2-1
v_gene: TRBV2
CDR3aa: ASHLQGAMGPRL

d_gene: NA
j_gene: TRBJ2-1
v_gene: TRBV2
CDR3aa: ASCANPSSYNEQF

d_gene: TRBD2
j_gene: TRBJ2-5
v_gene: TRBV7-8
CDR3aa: ASSLAGLAGSQETQY

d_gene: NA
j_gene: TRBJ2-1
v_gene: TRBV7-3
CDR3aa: ASSGRDEQF

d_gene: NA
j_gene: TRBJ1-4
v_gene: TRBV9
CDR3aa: ASSLSTGGNNEKLF

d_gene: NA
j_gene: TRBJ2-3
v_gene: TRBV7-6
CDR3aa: ASAAFTGPTDTQY

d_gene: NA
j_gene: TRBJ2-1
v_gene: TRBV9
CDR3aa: ASSARTASYNEQF

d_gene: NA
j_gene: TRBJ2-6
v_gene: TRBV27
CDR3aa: ASSLRAGANVLT

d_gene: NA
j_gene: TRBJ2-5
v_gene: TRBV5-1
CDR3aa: ASSLTETQY

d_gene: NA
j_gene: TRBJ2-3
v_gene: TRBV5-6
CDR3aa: ASSFSDSQGWDTQY

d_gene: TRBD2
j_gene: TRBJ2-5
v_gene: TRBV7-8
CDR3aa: ASSLGASGEVDKETQY

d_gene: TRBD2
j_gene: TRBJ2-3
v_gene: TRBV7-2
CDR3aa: ASSLELAGGTQY

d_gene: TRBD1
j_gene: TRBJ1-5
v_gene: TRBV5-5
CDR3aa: ASSPQGRDQPQH

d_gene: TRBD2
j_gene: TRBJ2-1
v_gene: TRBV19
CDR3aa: ASSILLTSGDLRDEQF

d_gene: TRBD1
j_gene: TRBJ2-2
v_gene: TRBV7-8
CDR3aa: ASSFSDRGLAGELF

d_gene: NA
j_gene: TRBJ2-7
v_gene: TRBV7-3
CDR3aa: ASKGRTDEQY

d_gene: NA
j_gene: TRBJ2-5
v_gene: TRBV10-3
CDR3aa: AISESSDGGRGETQY

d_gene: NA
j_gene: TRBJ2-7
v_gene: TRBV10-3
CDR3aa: AISVPPSSEQY

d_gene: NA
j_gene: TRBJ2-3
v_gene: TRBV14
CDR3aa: ASSQEPGTQPTDTQY

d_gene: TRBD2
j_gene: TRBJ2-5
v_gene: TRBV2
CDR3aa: ASRIPSSGGSQETQY

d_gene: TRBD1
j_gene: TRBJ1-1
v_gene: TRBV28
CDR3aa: ACKGTASWRTEAF

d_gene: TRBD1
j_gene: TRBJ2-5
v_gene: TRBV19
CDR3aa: ASSYRDREAETQY

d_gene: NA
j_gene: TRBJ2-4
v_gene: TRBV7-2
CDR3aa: ASSFSGGFSKNIQY

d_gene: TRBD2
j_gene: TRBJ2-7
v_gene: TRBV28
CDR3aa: AGGSLREQY

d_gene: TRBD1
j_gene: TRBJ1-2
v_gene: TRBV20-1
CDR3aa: SARDSGTAYGYT

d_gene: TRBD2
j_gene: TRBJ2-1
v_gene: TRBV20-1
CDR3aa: SARPGLAGAVYNEQF

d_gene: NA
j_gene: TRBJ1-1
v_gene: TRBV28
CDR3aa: ASRPEWGANTEAF

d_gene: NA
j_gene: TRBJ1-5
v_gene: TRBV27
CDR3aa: ASSLSTPLGNQPQH

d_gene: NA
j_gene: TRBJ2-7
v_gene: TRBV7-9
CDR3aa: ASSPRSAVLSYEQY

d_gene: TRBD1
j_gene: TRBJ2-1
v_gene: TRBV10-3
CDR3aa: AISYTGTGDHNEQF

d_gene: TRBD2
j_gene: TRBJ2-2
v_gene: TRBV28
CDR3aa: ASSPSGRANTGELF

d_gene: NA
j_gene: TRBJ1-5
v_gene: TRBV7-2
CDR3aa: ASSLQGPNQPQH

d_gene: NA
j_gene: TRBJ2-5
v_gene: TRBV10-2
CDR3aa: ASSWGRKETQY

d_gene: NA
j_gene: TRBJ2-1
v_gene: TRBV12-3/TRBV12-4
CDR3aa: ASTRGRAINEQF

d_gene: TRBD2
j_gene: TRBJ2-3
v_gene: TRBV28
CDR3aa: ASSYPGTIGTDTQY

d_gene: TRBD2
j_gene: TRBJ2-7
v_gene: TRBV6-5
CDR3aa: ASRSWLAGSYEQY

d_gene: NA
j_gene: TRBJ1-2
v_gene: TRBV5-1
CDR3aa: ASSLGESVSNYGYT

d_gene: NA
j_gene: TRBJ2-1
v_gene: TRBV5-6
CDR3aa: ASSFGPRQTYNEQF

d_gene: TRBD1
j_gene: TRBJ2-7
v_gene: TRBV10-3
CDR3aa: AISSSGQERGEQY

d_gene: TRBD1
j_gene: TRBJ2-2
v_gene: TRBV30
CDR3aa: AWRQGIRDTGELF

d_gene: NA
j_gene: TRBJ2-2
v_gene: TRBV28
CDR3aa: ASSPGGLNTGELF